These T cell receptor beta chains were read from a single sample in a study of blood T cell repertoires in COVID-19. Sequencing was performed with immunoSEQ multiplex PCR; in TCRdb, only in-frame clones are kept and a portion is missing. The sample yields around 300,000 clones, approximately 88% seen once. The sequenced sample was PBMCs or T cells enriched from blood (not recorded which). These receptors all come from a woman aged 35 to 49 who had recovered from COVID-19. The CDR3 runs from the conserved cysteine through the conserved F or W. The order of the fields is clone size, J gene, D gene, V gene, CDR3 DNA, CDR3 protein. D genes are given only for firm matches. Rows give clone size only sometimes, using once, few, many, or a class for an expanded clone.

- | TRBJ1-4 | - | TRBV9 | TGTGCCAGCAGCCAGGGGTTGGATGAAAAACTGTTTTTT | CASSQGLDEKLFF
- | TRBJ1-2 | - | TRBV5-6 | TGTGCCAGCAGCTTCAGGGATGGCTACACCTTC | CASSFRDGYTF
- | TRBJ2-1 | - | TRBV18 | TGTGCCAGCTCACTACGCCCCCAGTCCTACAATGAGCAGTTCTTC | CASSLRPQSYNEQFF
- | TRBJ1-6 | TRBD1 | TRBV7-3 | TGTGCCAGCAGCTGGGACAGCTATAATTCACCCCTCCACTTT | CASSWDSYNSPLHF
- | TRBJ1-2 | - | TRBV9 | TGTGCCAGCAGCCGGAAGGGGGGGTATGGCTACACCTTC | CASSRKGGYGYTF
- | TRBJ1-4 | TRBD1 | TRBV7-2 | TGTGCCAGCAGCTTCGACAGGGGCGAGGAAAAACTGTTTTTT | CASSFDRGEEKLFF
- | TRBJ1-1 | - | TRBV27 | TGTGCCAGCAGTATCTACCGGACAGCCAGTGAAGCTTTCTTT | CASSIYRTASEAFF
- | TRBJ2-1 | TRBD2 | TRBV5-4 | TGTGCCAGCGATTCGGTGGCTAGCGGGAGGCTCAATGAGCAGTTCTTC | CASDSVASGRLNEQFF
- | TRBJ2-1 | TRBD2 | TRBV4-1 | TGCGCCAGCAGCCAATTAGCGGGGGGGTACAATGAGCAGTTCTTC | CASSQLAGGYNEQFF
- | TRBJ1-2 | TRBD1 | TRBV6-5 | TGTGCCAGCAGTTACTCCGCGACAGGGGATATTGGTGGCTACACCTTC | CASSYSATGDIGGYTF
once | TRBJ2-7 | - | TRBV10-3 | TGTGCCATCAGTGGGACAGCTATCCGCGAGCAGTACTTC | CAISGTAIREQYF
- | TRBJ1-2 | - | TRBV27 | TGTGCCAGCAGCCGATGGGGGAGCGGGGAGGGCTACACCTTC | CASSRWGSGEGYTF
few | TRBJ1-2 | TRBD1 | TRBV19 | TGTGCCAGTAGATCATACCGGGACAGGGGGGGAAAGGCTAACTATGGCTACACCTTC | CASRSYRDRGGKANYGYTF
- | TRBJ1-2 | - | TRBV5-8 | TGTGCCAGCAGCCCCGCTAACTATGGCTACACCTTC | CASSPANYGYTF
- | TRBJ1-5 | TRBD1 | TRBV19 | TGTGCCAGTAGGCAATTCGACAGGGTGGCGCATCAGCCCCAGCATTTT | CASRQFDRVAHQPQHF
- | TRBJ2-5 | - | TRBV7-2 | TGTGCCAGCAGCTTAGGGGGGGGCCGGGGTGAGACCCAGTACTTC | CASSLGGGRGETQYF
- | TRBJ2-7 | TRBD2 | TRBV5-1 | TGCGCCAGCAGCTTCCAACTAGCGAACTCCTACGAGCAGTACTTC | CASSFQLANSYEQYF
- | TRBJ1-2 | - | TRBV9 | TGTGCCAGCAGCGTAGAGACGGGATATGGCTACACCTTC | CASSVETGYGYTF
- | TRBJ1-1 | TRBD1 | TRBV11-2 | TGTGCCAGCAGGCGTCACAGGGGGCAGGACACTGAAGCTTTCTTT | CASRRHRGQDTEAFF
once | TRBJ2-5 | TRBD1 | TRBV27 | TGTGCCAGCAGACCGCTAGGGACAGGAAAAGAGACCCAGTACTTC | CASRPLGTGKETQYF
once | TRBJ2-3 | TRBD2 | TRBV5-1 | TGCGCCAGCAGCCTTCTACGGGGGGGCTCCACAGATACGCAGTATTTT | CASSLLRGGSTDTQYF
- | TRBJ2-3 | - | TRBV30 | TGTGCCTGGAGTGTACTCGGGGGGCCAAGCACAGATACGCAGTATTTT | CAWSVLGGPSTDTQYF
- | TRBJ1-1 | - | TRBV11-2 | TGTGCCAGCAGCTTAGTCCGCGGGGTGAACACTGAAGCTTTCTTT | CASSLVRGVNTEAFF
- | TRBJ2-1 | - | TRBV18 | TGTGCCAGCTCACCGACGACAGGATACAATGAGCAGTTCTTC | CASSPTTGYNEQFF
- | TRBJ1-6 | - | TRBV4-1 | TGCGCCAGCAGCGTGCAGGGGACGGCTTATAATTCACCCCTCCACTTT | CASSVQGTAYNSPLHF
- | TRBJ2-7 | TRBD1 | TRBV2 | TGTGCCAGCAGGCCGGGACAGGGGACCTACGAGCAGTACTTC | CASRPGQGTYEQYF
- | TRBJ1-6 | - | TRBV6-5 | TGTGCCAGCAGCGAGCGCCTTTCACCCCTCCACTTT | CASSERLSPLHF
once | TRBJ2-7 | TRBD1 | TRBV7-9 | TGTGCCAGCAGCTTCGGAGGGACAGGGATCTCCTACGAGCAGTACTTC | CASSFGGTGISYEQYF
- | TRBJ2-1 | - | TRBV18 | TGTGCCAGCTCTTCGAGGCACGGGGACAATGAGCAGTTCTTC | CASSSRHGDNEQFF
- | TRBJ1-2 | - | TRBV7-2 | TGTGCCAGCAGTCCGAGAGTTGGCTATGGCTACACCTTC | CASSPRVGYGYTF
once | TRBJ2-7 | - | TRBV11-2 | TGTGCCAGCAGCTGGGCCGTCAATCGCTACGAGCAGTACTTC | CASSWAVNRYEQYF
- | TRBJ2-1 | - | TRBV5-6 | TGTGCCAGCAGCGATGGACTCCGGGCCAATGAGCAGTTCTTC | CASSDGLRANEQFF
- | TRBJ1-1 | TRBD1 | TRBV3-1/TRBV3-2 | TGTGCCAGCAGCCCCCGGGACAGGGGGCGGACTGAAGCTTTCTTT | CASSPRDRGRTEAFF
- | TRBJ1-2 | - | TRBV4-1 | TGCGCCAGCAGCCAAGTCGCCGGACAGCGGAGCGGCTACACCTTC | CASSQVAGQRSGYTF
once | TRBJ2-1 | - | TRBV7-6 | TGTGCCAGCAGCCCGGGTGGGAATGAGCAGTTCTTC | CASSPGGNEQFF
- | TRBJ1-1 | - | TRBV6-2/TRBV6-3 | TGTGCCAGTAGTGCCGAGGTGGTAAGAAGTGAAGCTTTCTTT | CASSAEVVRSEAFF
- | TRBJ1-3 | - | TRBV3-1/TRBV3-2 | TGTGCCAGCAGCCGACTTCCTCCCCGACAGAAAGAGTACACCATATATTTT | CASSRLPPRQKEYTIYF
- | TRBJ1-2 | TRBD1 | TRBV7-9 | TGTGCCAGCAGCAGGGACAGGGGGCAGAGATTCTATGGCTACACCTTC | CASSRDRGQRFYGYTF
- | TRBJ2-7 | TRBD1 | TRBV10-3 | TGTGCCATCAGACGGGACAGAGACTCCTACGAGCAGTACTTC | CAIRRDRDSYEQYF
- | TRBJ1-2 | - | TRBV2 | TGTGCCAGCATTCTGGGGGCGGATGGCTACACCTTC | CASILGADGYTF
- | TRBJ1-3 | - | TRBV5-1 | TGCGCCAGCAGCTTGGCTTCCACGAGCTCTGGAAACACCATATATTTT | CASSLASTSSGNTIYF
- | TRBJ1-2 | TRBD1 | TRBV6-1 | TGTGCCAGCAGTGAAATGACAGGGGCCCACTATGGCTACACCTTC | CASSEMTGAHYGYTF
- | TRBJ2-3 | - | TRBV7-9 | TGTGCCAGCAGCTTTTCGGCGGCCGCCGATATCACAGATACGCAGTATTTT | CASSFSAAADITDTQYF
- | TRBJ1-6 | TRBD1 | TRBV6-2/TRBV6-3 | TGTGCCAGCAGCCCAGGGGGCAGGGGTATTTCACCCCTCCACTTT | CASSPGGRGISPLHF
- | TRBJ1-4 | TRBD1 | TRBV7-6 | TGTGCCAGCAGCGCGGGACAGGGAGTGCGGGGGGAAAAACTGTTTTTT | CASSAGQGVRGEKLFF
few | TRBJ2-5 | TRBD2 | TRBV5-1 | TGCGCCAGCAGCTGGGGAGGGACTAGGGAAGAGACCCAGTACTTC | CASSWGGTREETQYF
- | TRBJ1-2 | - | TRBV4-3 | TGCGCCAGCAGCCAAGATGCCAGGGGAGGGTATGGCTACACCTTC | CASSQDARGGYGYTF
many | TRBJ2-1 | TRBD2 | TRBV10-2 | TGCGCCAGCAGTGCAAGCGGGGGGGGAGAAGGGGAGCAGTTCTTC | CASSASGGGEGEQFF
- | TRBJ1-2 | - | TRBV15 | TGTGCCACCAGCAGAGATTATCTTAATGGCTACACCTTC | CATSRDYLNGYTF
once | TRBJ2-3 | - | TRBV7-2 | TGTGCCAGCAGCGAGCATAGAGGCACAGATACGCAGTATTTT | CASSEHRGTDTQYF
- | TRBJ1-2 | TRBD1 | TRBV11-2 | TGTGCCAGCAGATACGGCGGGACAGGACATGGCTACACCTTC | CASRYGGTGHGYTF
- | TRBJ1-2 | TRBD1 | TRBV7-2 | TGTGCCAGCAGCTTGGGACAGGGTTATGGCTACACCTTC | CASSLGQGYGYTF